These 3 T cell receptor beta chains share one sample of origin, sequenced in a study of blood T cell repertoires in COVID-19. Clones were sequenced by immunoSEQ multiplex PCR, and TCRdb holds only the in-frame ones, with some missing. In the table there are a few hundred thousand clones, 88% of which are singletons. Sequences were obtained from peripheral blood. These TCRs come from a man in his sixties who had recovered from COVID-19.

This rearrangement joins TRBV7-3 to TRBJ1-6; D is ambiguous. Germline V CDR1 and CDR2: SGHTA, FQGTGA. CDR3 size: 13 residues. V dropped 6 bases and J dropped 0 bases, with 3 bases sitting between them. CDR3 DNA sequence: TGTGCCAGCAGTAGCTCCTATAATTCACCCCTCCACTTT. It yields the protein CASSSSYNSPLHF.

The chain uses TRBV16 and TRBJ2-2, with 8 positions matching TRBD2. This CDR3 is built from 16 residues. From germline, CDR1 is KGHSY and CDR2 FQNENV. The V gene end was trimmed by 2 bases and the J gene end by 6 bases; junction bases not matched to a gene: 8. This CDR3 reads CASSQGTSSFPGELFF. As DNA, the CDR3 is TGTGCCAGCAGCCAAGGGACTAGTTCATTCCCCGGGGAGCTGTTTTTT. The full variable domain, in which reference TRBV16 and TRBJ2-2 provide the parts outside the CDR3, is GEEVAQTPKHLVRGEGQKAKLYCAPIKGHSYVFWYQQVLKNEFKFLISFQNENVFDETGMPKERFSAKCLPNSPCSLEIQATKLEDSAVYFCASSQGTSSFPGELFFGEGSRLTVL.

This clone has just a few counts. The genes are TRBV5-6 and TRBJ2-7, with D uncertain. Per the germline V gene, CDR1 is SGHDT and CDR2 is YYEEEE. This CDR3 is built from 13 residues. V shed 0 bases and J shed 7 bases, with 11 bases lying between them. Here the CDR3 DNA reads TGTGCCAGCAGCTTGGGGCTTGTCAGAGAGCAGTACTTC. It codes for CASSLGLVREQYF.